This T cell receptor (beta chain) is from a study of shared clonotypes between healthy human individuals. Turning to this clone: Antigen unknown.

The V end lost 4 bases, the J end lost 2 bases, and 12 bases lay between the germline ends. CDR3 length equals 15 residues. CDR1 is KGHSH, CDR2 LQKENI, per germline. The protocol was immunoSEQ multiplex PCR, while the TCRdb copy is restricted to in-frame clones and leaves out a portion. The table shows fewer than 3 million clones, with roughly 92% occurring only once. General study results and limits: Researchers sampled only blood; tissue repertoires likely differ. Memory subsets generally showed lower estimated richness than naive subsets. Genetic and exposure-history diversity was limited by the few donors. Clonotypes shared by all four sorted-subset donors had higher generation probabilities than non-shared clonotypes.

The clonotype originates from a man between 18 and 29 years old in good health. Some clones in this sample may be carry-over from other donors' samples. The source material was naive CD4+ T cells from PBMCs. Regarding subset: CD45RA+ positively selected. J is TRBJ2-1 and V is TRBV18; D gene uncertain. The CDR3 spells CASSLNTRTYNEQFF. For the CDR3, the DNA is TGTGCCAGCTCACTCAATACCCGAACCTACAATGAGCAGTTCTTC. Filled out from reference TRBV18 and TRBJ2-1, the complete variable domain reads NAGVMQNPRHLVRRRGQEARLRCSPMKGHSHVYWYRQLPEEGLKFMVYLQKENIIDESGMPKERFSAEFPKEGPSILRIQQVVRGDSAAYFCASSLNTRTYNEQFFGPGTRLTVL.